These 10 T cell receptor beta chains were sequenced from one sample in a study of vaccination and CD4 T cells after COVID-19. The Oncomine TCR Beta short-read assay generated sequence data from the DNA of cultured CD4+ T cells. TCRdb fed the PCR reads into MiXCR, producing one record per CDR3 protein. Of roughly 19,000 distinct CDR3 sequences in the sample, approximately 61% were seen once. These receptors' antigens are unknown. The treatment was: approximately 9-day PBMC culture with coronavirus spike peptide pools or control peptides (ViraFEST assay). Sequencing input: CD4+ T cells from blood, cultured in vitro. The receptors were gathered from a human donor who had recovered from COVID-19.

This clonotype was picked up a small number of times. The chain combines TRBV2 with TRBJ1-6, with D maybe TRBD1 (6 bases). Germline CDR1 is SNHLY and CDR2 is FYNNEI. The CDR3 consists of 14 residues. V was cut by 10 bases and J by 6 bases, with 16 bases left in between. The chain's CDR3 is CAIFFPDSNSPLHF. As DNA, the CDR3 is TGTGCCATCTTTTTCCCGGACAGTAATTCACCCCTCCACTTT.

The V gene is TRBV7-8, the J gene TRBJ1-2, with no clear D. Trimming pared 3 bases from V and 6 bases from J, leaving 11 bases between. Looked up from germline, CDR1 is SGHVS and CDR2 is FQNEAQ. The CDR3 has 13 amino acids. CDR3 region: CASSLQTINGYTF. The CDR3, as DNA: TGTGCCAGCAGCTTGCAGACGATCAATGGCTACACCTTC.

The chain has TRBV7-3 and TRBJ2-1; 7 bases line up with TRBD2. Looked up from germline, CDR1 is SGHTA and CDR2 is FQGTGA. V lost 5 bases, J lost 5 bases, and 6 bases stayed unmatched. This CDR3 contains 14 residues. The CDR3 DNA is TGTGCCAGCAGCCGCGGGAGCGTCAACAATGAGCAGTTCTTC. Its translation is CASSRGSVNNEQFF. Combining the CDR3 with reference TRBV7-3 and TRBJ2-1 gives the whole variable domain GAGVSQTPSNKVTEKGKYVELRCDPISGHTALYWYRQSLGQGPEFLIYFQGTGAADDSGLPNDRFFAVRPEGSVSTLKIQRTERGDSAVYLCASSRGSVNNEQFFGPGTRLTVL.

J is TRBJ2-3 and V is TRBV24-1; the D is unclear. The CDR3 length is 11 residues. The V end lost 5 bases, the J end lost 5 bases, and 4 bases lay between the germline ends. The germline gives CDR1 KGHDR, CDR2 SFDVKD. This CDR3 reads CATSAGDTQYF. CDR3 sequence (DNA): TGTGCCACCAGTGCTGGAGATACGCAGTATTTT.

This chain joins TRBV11-3 and TRBJ2-2; D call uncertain. Germline CDR1 and CDR2: SGHNT and YENEEA. V was trimmed by 5 bases and J by 8 bases, leaving 9 bases between them. There are 12 residues in the CDR3. The CDR3 DNA reads as TGTGCCAGCAGCCCCACCGGAGGGGAGCTGTTTTTT. Amino acids: CASSPTGGELFF.

The chain combines TRBV7-2 with TRBJ2-1; no definite D call. Trimming removed 1 base from V and 10 bases from J, with 5 bases in between. CDR1 and CDR2 (germline): SGHTA, FQGNSA. CDR3 size: 11 residues. CDR3 sequence reads: CASSLVSEQFF. CDR3 nucleotides: TGTGCCAGCAGCTTAGTAAGCGAGCAGTTCTTC.

The chain joins TRBV14 to TRBJ1-6; D gene uncertain. Germline V CDR1 and CDR2: SGHDN, FVKESK. The CDR3 totals 15 residues. Trimming shortened V by 4 bases and J by 6 bases, and 13 bases separated the two germline ends. The DNA of the CDR3 is TGTGCCAGCAGCCTAAAAGGAAGTGGTAATTCACCCCTCCACTTT. This encodes CASSLKGSGNSPLHF.

The chain combines TRBV7-8 with TRBJ1-1; D remains unclear. V was trimmed by 0 bases and J by 1 base, leaving 6 bases between them. This CDR3 is built from 14 residues. Germline V gene sequence: CDR1 SGHVS, CDR2 FQNEAQ. CDR3 DNA sequence: TGTGCCAGCAGCTTAGCTTCAGAGAACACTGAAGCTTTCTTT. It encodes CASSLASENTEAFF.

This chain connects TRBV7-2 to TRBJ2-1; TRBD2 matches 11 bases. The V gene end was trimmed by 5 bases and the J gene end by 4 bases; junction bases not matched to a gene: 4. CDR3 length: 15 residues. The V gene's germline CDR1 is SGHTA and CDR2 FQGNSA. Here the CDR3 reads CASSRTSGFYNEQFF. The CDR3 DNA is TGTGCCAGCAGCCGGACTAGCGGGTTTTACAATGAGCAGTTCTTC.

V usage is TRBV7-9 and J usage is TRBJ1-5; 7 nucleotides agree with TRBD1. Trimming cost V 1 base and J 5 bases; bases outside gene matches: 5. The CDR3 is 15 amino acids. Germline CDR1 SEHNR, CDR2 FQNEAQ (reference sequence). The CDR3 loop reads CASSLGTGFDQPQHF. The CDR3 nucleotides are TGTGCCAGCAGCTTAGGGACAGGATTTGATCAGCCCCAGCATTTT. Filled out from reference TRBV7-9 and TRBJ1-5, the complete variable domain reads DTGVSQNPRHKITKRGQNVTFRCDPISEHNRLYWYRQTLGQGPEFLTYFQNEAQLEKSRLLSDRFSAERPKGSFSTLEIQRTEQGDSAMYLCASSLGTGFDQPQHFGDGTRLSIL.